These T cell receptor beta chains were read from a single sample in a study of identical twins. TCRdb called the 5' RACE reads again in MiXCR, with one record for every CDR3 protein. The sample gives around 370,000 distinct CDR3 sequences, roughly 9% of which show up once; roughly 9% is in the top ten. The material sequenced was naive T cells sorted from blood. The receptors derive from a woman aged 45 to 65 in good health. The CDR3 runs from the conserved cysteine through the conserved F or W. The D gene is left open where the match is weak. A clone size is listed for some rows: how often the clone was seen (once, few, many), or a class if it is expanded.

j_gene	abundance	v_gene	d_gene	CDR3aa	CDR3nt
TRBJ2-1	few	TRBV7-3	.	CASSLRPWGARDNEQFF	TGTGCCAGCAGCTTACGTCCTTGGGGGGCTCGGGACAATGAGCAGTTCTTC
TRBJ2-1	few	TRBV24-1	.	CATSDPGRGRKQFF	TGTGCCACCAGTGACCCCGGGAGGGGGCGGAAGCAGTTCTTC
TRBJ2-7	.	TRBV5-1	.	CASSLSTLTYEQYF	TGCGCCAGCAGCTTGTCGACACTTACCTACGAGCAGTACTTC
TRBJ2-1	.	TRBV18	TRBD2	CASSLSGKTLYNEQFF	TGTGCCAGCTCCCTTAGCGGGAAGACCCTCTACAATGAGCAGTTCTTC
TRBJ2-3	many	TRBV19	.	CASRGLSDTQYF	TGTGCCAGTAGAGGCTTGTCCGATACGCAGTATTTT
TRBJ1-3	.	TRBV28	.	CASSLWTTELFSGNTIYF	TGTGCCAGCAGTTTATGGACGACAGAGCTCTTCTCTGGAAACACCATATATTTT
TRBJ2-2	many	TRBV14	TRBD2	CASSQDTLAGVSGELFF	TGTGCCAGCAGCCAAGATACCCTAGCGGGAGTCTCCGGGGAGCTGTTTTTT
TRBJ1-5	.	TRBV13	TRBD1	CASSLSRGVNQPQHF	TGTGCCAGCAGCTTGTCCAGGGGGGTTAATCAGCCCCAGCATTTT
TRBJ2-1	few	TRBV5-1	.	CASSADRPTYNEQFF	TGCGCCAGCAGCGCCGACAGGCCTACCTACAATGAGCAGTTCTTC
TRBJ1-2	.	TRBV11-2	.	CASSSGVYYGYTF	TGTGCCAGCAGCTCAGGGGTTTACTATGGCTACACCTTC
TRBJ2-3	.	TRBV20-1	.	CSARRAAVGTDTQYF	TGCAGTGCTAGAAGGGCTGCTGTGGGCACAGATACGCAGTATTTT
TRBJ2-5	many	TRBV3-1	TRBD2	CASSPVGLVETQYF	TGTGCCAGCAGCCCCGTGGGACTAGTTGAGACCCAGTACTTC
TRBJ2-1	few	TRBV2	TRBD1	CASTDRGRIGNEQFF	TGTGCCAGCACGGACAGGGGAAGAATAGGCAATGAGCAGTTCTTC
TRBJ2-3	many	TRBV29-1	TRBD2	CSVGPSGTTTDTQYF	TGCAGCGTGGGTCCTAGCGGAACTACCACAGATACGCAGTATTTT
TRBJ2-5	few	TRBV12-3/TRBV12-4	TRBD2	CASRLSSSGGYQETQYF	TGTGCCAGCAGACTCTCTTCTAGCGGAGGGTACCAAGAGACCCAGTACTTC
TRBJ2-3	few	TRBV20-1	.	CSARDGTYGADTQYF	TGCAGTGCTAGAGACGGGACTTACGGTGCAGATACGCAGTATTTT
TRBJ2-2	.	TRBV20-1	TRBD2	CSARDRVSGSVLFF	TGCAGTGCTAGAGATCGGGTTAGCGGGAGCGTGCTGTTTTTT
TRBJ2-7	.	TRBV12-3/TRBV12-4	.	CASSRRDPTYEQYF	TGTGCCAGCAGTCGCCGGGATCCGACCTACGAGCAGTACTTC
TRBJ1-1	.	TRBV10-3	.	CAISVGGGSTEAFF	TGTGCCATCAGTGTTGGAGGCGGTAGTACTGAAGCTTTCTTT
TRBJ2-3	.	TRBV30	.	CAGIRKGTDTQYF	TGTGCCGGAATACGGAAGGGCACAGATACGCAGTATTTT
TRBJ1-5	many	TRBV12-3/TRBV12-4	TRBD1	CASSPSYRGSNQPQHF	TGTGCCAGCAGTCCAAGCTACAGGGGAAGCAATCAGCCCCAGCATTTT
TRBJ1-5	many	TRBV12-3/TRBV12-4	.	CASSIIDWQGGQPQHF	TGTGCCAGCAGTATCATTGATTGGCAGGGTGGGCAGCCCCAGCATTTT
TRBJ1-3	.	TRBV5-1	.	CASSLVPPTRSGNTIYF	TGCGCCAGCAGCTTGGTACCCCCAACCCGCTCTGGAAACACCATATATTTT
TRBJ2-1	few	TRBV11-2	.	CASNEQVDYNEQFF	TGTGCCAGCAATGAGCAGGTCGATTACAATGAGCAGTTCTTC
TRBJ2-7	many	TRBV10-3	.	CAIRGVGEQYF	TGTGCCATCAGAGGTGTTGGCGAGCAGTACTTC